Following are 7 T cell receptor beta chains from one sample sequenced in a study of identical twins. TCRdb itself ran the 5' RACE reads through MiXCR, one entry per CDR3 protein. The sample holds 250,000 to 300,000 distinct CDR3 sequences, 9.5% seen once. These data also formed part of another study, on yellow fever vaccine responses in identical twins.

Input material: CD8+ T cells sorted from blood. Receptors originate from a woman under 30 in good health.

For the CDR3, the DNA is TGTGCCAGCAGTTTTGAGCAGACCTACGAGCAGTACTTC. This encodes CASSFEQTYEQYF. This chain uses TRBV12-3 or TRBV12-4 with TRBJ2-7; D gene uncertain. V was shortened by 3 bases and J by 2 bases, with 8 bases between the two germline ends. The CDR3 contains 13 residues.

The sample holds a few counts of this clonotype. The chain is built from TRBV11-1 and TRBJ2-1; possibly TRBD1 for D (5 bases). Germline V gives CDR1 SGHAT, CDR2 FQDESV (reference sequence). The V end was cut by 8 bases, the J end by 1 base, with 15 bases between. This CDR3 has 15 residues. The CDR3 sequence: CASDALTGSYNEQFF. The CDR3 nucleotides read TGTGCCAGCGATGCCCTAACAGGTTCCTACAATGAGCAGTTCTTC.

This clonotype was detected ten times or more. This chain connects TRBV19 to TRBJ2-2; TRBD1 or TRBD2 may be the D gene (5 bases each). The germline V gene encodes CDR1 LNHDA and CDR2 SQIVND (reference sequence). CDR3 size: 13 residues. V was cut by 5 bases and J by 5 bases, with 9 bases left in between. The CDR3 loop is CASSPEGTGELFF. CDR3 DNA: TGTGCCAGTAGTCCCGAGGGGACCGGGGAGCTGTTTTTT.

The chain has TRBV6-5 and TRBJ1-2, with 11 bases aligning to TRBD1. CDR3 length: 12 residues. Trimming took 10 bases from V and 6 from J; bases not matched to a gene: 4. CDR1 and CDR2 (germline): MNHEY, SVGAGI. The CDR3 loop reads CATGTGGDGYTF. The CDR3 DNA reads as TGTGCCACCGGGACAGGGGGTGATGGCTACACCTTC.

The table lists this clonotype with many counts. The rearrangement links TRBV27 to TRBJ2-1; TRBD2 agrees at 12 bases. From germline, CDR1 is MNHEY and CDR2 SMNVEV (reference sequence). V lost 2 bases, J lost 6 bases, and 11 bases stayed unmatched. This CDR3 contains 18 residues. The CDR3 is CASSLRLAGAARGNEQFF. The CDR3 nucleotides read TGTGCCAGCAGTTTAAGACTAGCGGGGGCCGCAAGGGGCAATGAGCAGTTCTTC.

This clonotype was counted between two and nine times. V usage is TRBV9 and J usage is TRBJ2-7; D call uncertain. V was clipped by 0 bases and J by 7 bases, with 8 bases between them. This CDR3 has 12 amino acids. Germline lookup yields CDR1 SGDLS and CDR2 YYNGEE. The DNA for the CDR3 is TGTGCCAGCAGCGTAGCGAATGGGGAGCAGTACTTC. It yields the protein CASSVANGEQYF.

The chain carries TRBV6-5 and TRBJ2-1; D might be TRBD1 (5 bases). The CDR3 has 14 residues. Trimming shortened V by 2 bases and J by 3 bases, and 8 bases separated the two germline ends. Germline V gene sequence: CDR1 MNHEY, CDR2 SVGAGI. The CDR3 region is CASSYTDNYNEQFF. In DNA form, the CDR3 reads TGTGCCAGCAGTTACACGGACAACTACAATGAGCAGTTCTTC.